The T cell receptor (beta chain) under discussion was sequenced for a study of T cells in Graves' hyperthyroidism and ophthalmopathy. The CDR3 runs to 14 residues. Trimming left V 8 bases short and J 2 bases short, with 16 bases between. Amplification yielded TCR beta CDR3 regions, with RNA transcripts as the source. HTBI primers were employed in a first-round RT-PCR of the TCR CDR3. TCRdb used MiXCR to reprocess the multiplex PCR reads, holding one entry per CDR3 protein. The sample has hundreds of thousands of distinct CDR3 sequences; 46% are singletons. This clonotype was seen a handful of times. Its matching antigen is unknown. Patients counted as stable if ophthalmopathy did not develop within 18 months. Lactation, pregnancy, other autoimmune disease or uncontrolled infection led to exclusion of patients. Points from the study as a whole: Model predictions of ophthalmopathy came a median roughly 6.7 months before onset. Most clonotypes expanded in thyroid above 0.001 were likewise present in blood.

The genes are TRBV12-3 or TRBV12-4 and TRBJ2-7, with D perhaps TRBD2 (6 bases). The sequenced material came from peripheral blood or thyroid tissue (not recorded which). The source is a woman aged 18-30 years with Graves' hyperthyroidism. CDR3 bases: TGTGCCAGCGTTTTGGGCGGCGGGGCCTACGAGCAGTACTTC. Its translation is CASVLGGGAYEQYF.